These 8 T cell receptor beta chains were all obtained from the same sample, sequenced in a study of CD4 T cells in relation to SARS-CoV-2 and coronaviruses. What these receptors recognize is not known. Before the COVID-19 pandemic, during about 2011-2019, CD4+ T cells were taken from unexposed donors. Isolation of CD4+ T cells took place after less than twelve days in culture. Method: immunoSEQ multiplex PCR; TCRdb's copy keeps in-frame clones and lacks some. The table records under 25,000 clones, roughly 80% of them present only once. Sequenced input: CD4+ T cells from PBMCs, cultured in vitro. The receptor set was obtained from a human donor in good health.

The rearrangement joins TRBV20-1 to TRBJ1-1; D uncertain. Germline CDR1 DFQATT, CDR2 SNEGSKA (reference sequence). V lost 5 bases and J 5 bases, leaving 9 bases between the germline ends. CDR3 size: 11 residues. The DNA for the CDR3 is TGCAGTGCTCGGTTAAGGACTGAAGCTTTCTTT. Its translation: CSARLRTEAFF.

The gene calls are TRBV10-2 and TRBJ1-2; 8 positions match TRBD1. Germline lookup yields CDR1 WSHSY and CDR2 SAAADI. Trimming removed 3 bases from V and 13 bases from J; junction bases left unmatched: 10. This CDR3 spans 13 amino acids. The CDR3: CASSDFRGLRGTF. In DNA, the CDR3 is TGCGCCAGCAGTGATTTCAGGGGGCTCCGCGGCACCTTC.

The genes are TRBV29-1 and TRBJ2-1; D remains ambiguous. CDR3 length: 13 amino acids. Germline V gene sequence: CDR1 SQVTM, CDR2 ANQGSEA. Between the trimmed V and J ends, which lost 0 bases and 7 bases, there was a span of 10 bases. CDR3 sequence: CSVEESSLNEQFF. The CDR3 DNA is TGCAGCGTTGAAGAATCCAGTTTGAATGAGCAGTTCTTC.

The CDR3 loop is CASSFALNYGYTF. The CDR3 DNA reads as TGTGCCAGCAGCTTTGCTCTTAACTATGGCTACACCTTC. The chain combines TRBV7-6 with TRBJ1-2, with D unclear. The CDR3 runs to 13 residues. The V end was cut by 3 bases, the J end by 1 base, with 6 bases between. CDR1 is SGHVS and CDR2 is FNYEAQ in the germline V gene. Variable domain in full (rest from reference TRBV7-6 and TRBJ1-2): GAGVSQSPRYKVTKRGQDVALRCDPISGHVSLYWYRQALGQGPEFLTYFNYEAQQDKSGLPNDRFSAERPEGSISTLTIQRTEQRDSAMYRCASSFALNYGYTFGSGTRLTVV.

This clone was found once. This chain links TRBV7-9 with TRBJ2-1; D tentatively fits TRBD1 or TRBD2 (5 bases each). Per germline, CDR1 SEHNR and CDR2 FQNEAQ (reference sequence). V was shortened by 5 bases and J by 5 bases, with 13 bases between the two germline ends. This CDR3 is built from 14 residues. DNA of the CDR3: TGTGCCAGCAGCCCTCGGGGACCAAACAATGAGCAGTTCTTC. Protein sequence: CASSPRGPNNEQFF.

V gene TRBV6-5 combines with J gene TRBJ2-1; 7 bases agree with TRBD1. Germline lookup yields CDR1 MNHEY and CDR2 SVGAGI. Losses at the gene ends were 6 bases for V and 7 bases for J; bases not matched to a gene: 12. The CDR3 runs to 15 residues. The CDR3 reads CASSRRPDRENEQFF. The CDR3 DNA is TGTGCCAGCAGCAGACGACCCGACAGGGAGAATGAGCAGTTCTTC.

V gene TRBV7-3 combines with J gene TRBJ2-5; possibly TRBD1 for D (5 bases). Germline V CDR1 and CDR2: SGHTA, FQGTGA. Trimming shortened V by 0 bases and J by 5 bases, and 10 bases separated the two germline ends. The CDR3 is 14 residues long. CDR3 sequence (DNA): TGTGCCAGCAGCTTAACAGGGGCCGGGGAGACCCAGTACTTC. Translating it yields CASSLTGAGETQYF.

V usage is TRBV11-2 and J usage is TRBJ2-7; D unclear. V gave up 0 bases and J gave up 0 bases, with 9 bases separating them. The CDR3 length is 15 residues. Germline CDR1 reads SGHAT; CDR2 reads FQNNGV. The CDR3 here is CASSLDPFSSYEQYF. CDR3 in DNA: TGTGCCAGCAGCTTAGATCCATTCTCCTCCTACGAGCAGTACTTC. Complete variable domain (other parts from reference TRBV11-2 and TRBJ2-7): EAGVAQSPRYKIIEKRQSVAFWCNPISGHATLYWYQQILGQGPKLLIQFQNNGVVDDSQLPKDRFSAERLKGVDSTLKIQPAKLEDSAVYLCASSLDPFSSYEQYFGPGTRLTVT.